This T cell receptor beta chain was recovered during a study of PD-1 blockade in classical Hodgkin lymphoma. At the level of the study: Each patient was given nivolumab 3 mg/kg through a vein every 2 weeks.

Brentuximab vedotin exposure varied among the patients, all of whom had relapsed after autologous stem cell transplantation. Best response was recorded as complete response, partial response or progressive disease. Assay used: immunoSEQ multiplex PCR; TCRdb lists only in-frame clones, some missing. The repertoire includes approximately 84,000 clones, around 86% of them detected once, and 20% to 25% sits in the top ten. The source material was peripheral blood mononuclear cells (PBMCs), sampled at baseline. The source is a human donor with classical Hodgkin lymphoma.

CDR3 protein: CASREDITYEQYF. The CDR3 nucleotides read TGTGCCAGCAGGGAGGACATCACGTACGAGCAGTACTTC. The rearrangement joins TRBV6-5 to TRBJ2-7; D is perhaps TRBD1 or TRBD2 (5 bases each). The CDR3 contains 13 residues. Per germline, CDR1 MNHEY and CDR2 SVGAGI. The V and J ends lost 6 bases and 4 bases respectively, with 13 bases between them.